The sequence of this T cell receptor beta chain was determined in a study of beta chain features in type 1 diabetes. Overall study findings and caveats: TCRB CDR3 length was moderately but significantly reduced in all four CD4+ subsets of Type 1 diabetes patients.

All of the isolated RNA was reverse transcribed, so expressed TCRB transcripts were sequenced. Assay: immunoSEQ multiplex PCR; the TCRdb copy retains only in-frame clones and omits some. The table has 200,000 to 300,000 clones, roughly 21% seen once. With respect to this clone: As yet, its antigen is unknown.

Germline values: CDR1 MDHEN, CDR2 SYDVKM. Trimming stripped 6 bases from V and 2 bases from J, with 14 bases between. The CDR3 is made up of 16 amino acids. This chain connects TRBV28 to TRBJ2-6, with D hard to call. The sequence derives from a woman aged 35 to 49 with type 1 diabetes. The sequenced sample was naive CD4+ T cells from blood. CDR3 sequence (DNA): TGTGCCAGCAGCCGACATACACCTACTGGGGCCAACGTCCTGACTTTC. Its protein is CASSRHTPTGANVLTF.